One and the same sample provided the 28 T cell receptor beta chains below, sequenced in a study of vaccination and CD4 T cells after COVID-19. Cultured CD4+ T cell DNA was sequenced using the Oncomine TCR Beta short-read assay. TCRdb re-derived calls from the PCR reads in MiXCR, one entry per CDR3 protein. Of around 15,000 distinct CDR3 sequences listed, 36% are singletons. Antigens for these TCRs are unknown. Indicated treatment: roughly 10-day PBMC culture with coronavirus spike peptide pools or control peptides (ViraFEST assay). The source was CD4+ T cells from blood, cultured in vitro, collected before SARS-CoV-2 vaccination. The receptors were gathered from a human donor who received a COVID-19 vaccine.

This clonotype turned up a few times. The rearrangement joins TRBV7-9 to TRBJ2-3; 7 positions match TRBD1. The CDR3 spans 14 residues. Germline CDR1 and CDR2: SEHNR and FQNEAQ (reference sequence). V shed 7 bases and J 6 bases; nucleotides not matched to a gene: 10. The CDR3 is CASTPGTEDDTQYF. The DNA of the CDR3 is TGTGCCAGCACCCCGGGGACAGAAGATGATACGCAGTATTTT.

This rearrangement joins TRBV29-1 to TRBJ1-5, with 9 bases lining up with TRBD1. Germline CDR1 and CDR2: SQVTM and ANQGSEA. This CDR3 is built from 16 residues. V shed 6 bases and J 3 bases; nucleotides not matched to a gene: 12. For the CDR3, the DNA is TGCAGCGTGACCTTATCCGGGACAGGGTACAATCAGCCCCAGCATTTT. This encodes CSVTLSGTGYNQPQHF.

The chain couples TRBV19 to TRBJ1-2; 8 nucleotides match TRBD1. The CDR3 is 14 amino acids. V shed 3 bases, J shed 4 bases, and the junction held 4 bases outside the gene matches. Germline V CDR1 and CDR2: LNHDA, SQIVND (reference sequence). The DNA for the CDR3 is TGTGCCAGTAGTATCAGGGGGCGAAGCTATGGCTACACCTTC. Its protein is CASSIRGRSYGYTF.

This clonotype was seen a handful of times. The chain has TRBV2 and TRBJ1-6, with D perhaps TRBD1 (6 bases). This CDR3 is built from 16 residues. With 5 bases removed from V and 8 bases from J, the gap between germline ends came to 19 bases. From germline, CDR1 is SNHLY and CDR2 FYNNEI. CDR3 sequence reads: CASSLIALRGHSPLHF. The CDR3 DNA reads as TGTGCCAGCAGTTTAATAGCTCTCAGGGGACATTCACCCCTCCACTTT.

This clonotype is labeled medium-sized. The rearrangement joins TRBV14 to TRBJ1-6; 11 nucleotides agree with TRBD1. The CDR3 length is 15 residues. V shed 4 bases, J shed 9 bases, and the junction held 5 bases outside the gene matches. Germline-derived CDR1 and CDR2 are SGHDN and FVKESK. In nucleotides, the CDR3 is TGTGCCAGCAGCCCTGGACAGGGGGCGATTTCACCCCTCCACTTT. Translating gives CASSPGQGAISPLHF.

The chain couples TRBV2 to TRBJ1-2; no definite D call. The ends were cut back, 0 bases at V and 4 bases at J, with 12 bases in the middle. CDR1 SNHLY and CDR2 FYNNEI come from the germline V gene. CDR3 length: 15 amino acids. CDR3 bases: TGTGCCAGCAGTGAAGCGCAAGGGCCAGGCTATGGCTACACCTTC. This gives the protein CASSEAQGPGYGYTF.

The table lists this clonotype with a few counts. J is TRBJ1-3 and V is TRBV21-1. TRBV21-1 is termed a pseudogene. This CDR3 has 17 residues. The CDR3 region is CASSKALCEISGNTIYF. The CDR3 nucleotides read TGTGCCAGCAGCAAAGCGCTTTGTGAGATCTCTGGAAACACCATATATTTT.

The gene calls are TRBV29-1 and TRBJ2-7; D not certain. In germline, CDR1 is SQVTM, CDR2 ANQGSEA. Trimming shortened V by 4 bases and J by 4 bases, and 8 bases separated the two germline ends. CDR3 size: 11 residues. The CDR3 DNA reads TGCAGCGTTGCGGGTCGTTACGAGCAGTACTTC. This gives the protein CSVAGRYEQYF.

The genes are TRBV2 and TRBJ1-6; 9 nucleotides align to TRBD1. This CDR3 has 13 residues. CDR1 and CDR2 from the germline V gene are SNHLY and FYNNEI. Losses at the gene ends were 5 bases for V and 8 bases for J; bases not matched to a gene: 1. CDR3 sequence: CASSRDRDSPLHF. In DNA, the CDR3 is TGTGCCAGCAGTCGGGACAGGGATTCACCCCTCCACTTT.

The genes are TRBV29-1 and TRBJ1-2; TRBD1 aligns across 10 bases. Per germline, CDR1 SQVTM and CDR2 ANQGSEA. V lost 7 bases, J lost 2 bases, and 4 bases stayed unmatched. This CDR3 has 13 amino acids. The CDR3 here is CSAGTGVNYGYTF. The CDR3, as DNA: TGCAGCGCCGGGACAGGGGTAAACTATGGCTACACCTTC.

CDR3 in amino acids: CASTKSGSGGAGELFF. CDR3 bases: TGTGCCAGCACCAAAAGCGGTAGCGGGGGGGCCGGGGAGCTGTTTTTT. The chain links TRBV12-3 or TRBV12-4 to TRBJ2-2; TRBD2 matches at 11 bases. V shed 7 bases, J shed 6 bases, and the junction held 10 bases outside the gene matches. The CDR3 runs to 16 residues.

The gene calls are TRBV7-8 and TRBJ1-1, with D possibly being TRBD1 (6 bases). V dropped 6 bases and J dropped 4 bases, with 9 bases sitting between them. CDR1 and CDR2 (germline): SGHVS, FQNEAQ. The CDR3 has 12 amino acids. The CDR3 region has the DNA TGTGCCAGCAGAAACAGGGTCACTGAAGCTTTCTTT. This codes for CASRNRVTEAFF.

This clonotype turned up a few times. V and J are TRBV10-2 and TRBJ2-7; 8 bases line up with TRBD2. With V trimmed by 2 bases and J by 7 bases, 7 bases remained unmatched. The CDR3 spans 14 residues. CDR1 is WSHSY, CDR2 SAAADI, per germline. The CDR3 sequence: CASSEAGGSLEQYF. The CDR3, as DNA: TGCGCCAGCAGTGAGGCGGGGGGCTCCTTGGAGCAGTACTTC.

This clonotype was detected only a few times. The chain carries TRBV12-3 or TRBV12-4 and TRBJ1-2; 8 bases are a match to TRBD1. Trimming took 5 bases from V and 3 from J; bases not matched to a gene: 5. The CDR3 has 14 amino acids. This CDR3 reads CASSRQGTDYGYTF. The CDR3 DNA follows: TGTGCCAGCAGTCGACAGGGGACGGACTATGGCTACACCTTC.

The chain recombines TRBV20-1 with TRBJ2-3; D might be TRBD2 (6 bases). V was shortened by 5 bases and J by 1 base, with 16 bases between the two germline ends. CDR3 length: 15 residues. The germline gives CDR1 DFQATT, CDR2 SNEGSKA (reference sequence). DNA of the CDR3: TGCAGTGCTTCGGGACTCCAGGATGGCACAGATACGCAGTATTTT. This sequence encodes CSASGLQDGTDTQYF.

The rearrangement uses TRBV10-3 and TRBJ1-1, with 7 bases identical to TRBD1. CDR1 ENHRY and CDR2 SYGVKD come from the germline V gene. V shed 10 bases and J 2 bases; nucleotides not matched to a gene: 13. This CDR3 region has 15 residues. The CDR3 protein is CATAARQGENTEAFF. Here the CDR3 DNA reads TGTGCCACCGCGGCTCGACAGGGAGAAAACACTGAAGCTTTCTTT.

This clonotype occurred a few times. Written as DNA, the CDR3 is TGCAGTGCTAGAGATCTAGGGAGCTCTGGAAACACCATATATTTT. Amino acids: CSARDLGSSGNTIYF. The chain carries TRBV20-1 and TRBJ1-3; no definite D call. Germline V gives CDR1 DFQATT, CDR2 SNEGSKA (reference sequence). CDR3 length: 15 residues. The V end was cut by 0 bases, the J end by 0 bases, with 9 bases between.

V and J are TRBV5-6 and TRBJ2-7; D is perhaps TRBD1 or TRBD2 (5 bases each). V lost 4 bases to trimming and J lost 3 bases, with 17 bases between them. Germline CDR1 reads SGHDT; CDR2 reads YYEEEE. The CDR3 runs 15 residues. The DNA of the CDR3 is TGTGCCAGCAGCCTCCGGGACCGACTGTTCTACGAGCAGTACTTC. Translation: CASSLRDRLFYEQYF.

This chain joins TRBV12-3 or TRBV12-4 and TRBJ1-5; no firm D call. V dropped 3 bases and J dropped 1 base, with 4 bases sitting between them. The CDR3 is made up of 13 amino acids. The CDR3 region has the DNA TGTGCCAGCAGTTTTGGCAGCAATCAGCCCCAGCATTTT. It yields the protein CASSFGSNQPQHF.

The chain has TRBV20-1 and TRBJ1-6, with 8 bases lining up with TRBD1. V lost 3 bases and J lost 4; bases outside the gene matches: 11. The CDR3 has 17 amino acids. Germline lookup yields CDR1 DFQATT and CDR2 SNEGSKA (reference sequence). CDR3 nucleotide sequence: TGCAGTGCTAGGAAGGCGACAGGGGTCGGATATAATTCACCCCTCCACTTT. It specifies CSARKATGVGYNSPLHF.

The sample holds a few counts of this clonotype. This chain connects TRBV12-3 or TRBV12-4 to TRBJ1-2; D ambiguous. Trimming shortened V by 5 bases and J by 2 bases, and 9 bases separated the two germline ends. This CDR3 region has 13 residues. CDR3 DNA sequence: TGTGCCAGCAGTGTCCAGGTAAACTATGGCTACACCTTC. Its translation is CASSVQVNYGYTF.

V is TRBV24-1 and J is TRBJ1-5, with TRBD1 as a possible D gene (6 bases). The CDR3 is 16 residues long. Germline V lookup: CDR1 KGHDR, CDR2 SFDVKD. The V and J ends lost 3 bases and 2 bases respectively, with 13 bases between them. CDR3 loop: CATSDNREYGNQPQHF. Written as DNA, the CDR3 is TGTGCCACCAGTGATAACAGGGAGTACGGCAATCAGCCCCAGCATTTT.

This clonotype was seen a few times. V usage is TRBV2 and J usage is TRBJ2-7, with a weak D call TRBD1 (6 bases). CDR3 length: 15 amino acids. Germline V gene lookup returns CDR1 SNHLY and CDR2 FYNNEI. The V end was cut by 4 bases, the J end by 2 bases, with 15 bases between. For the CDR3, the DNA is TGTGCCAGCAGTGTTGGTCAGGGGCTCCCCTACGAGCAGTACTTC. This encodes CASSVGQGLPYEQYF.

The chain carries TRBV2 and TRBJ1-5, with D perhaps TRBD1 (6 bases). The V gene's germline CDR1 is SNHLY and CDR2 FYNNEI. The CDR3 runs 15 residues. The ends were cut back, 0 bases at V and 4 bases at J, with 10 bases in the middle. In DNA form, the CDR3 reads TGTGCCAGCAGTGAAGCGCGGGGGGCAAATCAGCCCCAGCATTTT. This encodes CASSEARGANQPQHF.

This chain connects TRBV19 to TRBJ2-3; 7 positions match TRBD1. The trim removed 0 bases at V and 2 bases at J, leaving 5 bases unmatched. Germline CDR1 is LNHDA and CDR2 is SQIVND (reference sequence). The CDR3 is made up of 16 amino acids. CDR3 amino acids: CASSIDEGAYTDTQYF. DNA of the CDR3: TGTGCCAGTAGTATAGATGAGGGGGCTTACACAGATACGCAGTATTTT.

This clonotype was seen only a few times. This sequence joins TRBV5-1 and TRBJ1-2; D remains unclear. Looked up from germline, CDR1 is SGHRS and CDR2 is YFSETQ. The CDR3 length is 15 residues. V lost 0 bases, J lost 8 bases, and 17 bases lay in between. For the CDR3, the DNA is TGCGCCAGCAGCTTGGAGTTCAAGGGCTTGCGCGGCTACACCTTC. Protein product: CASSLEFKGLRGYTF.

This sequence joins TRBV9 and TRBJ2-3; possibly TRBD2 for D (6 bases). CDR1 and CDR2 from the germline V gene are SGDLS and YYNGEE. Trimming took 6 bases from V and 1 from J, leaving 18 bases between them. The CDR3 sequence is 16 residues long. This CDR3 is CASTRGGSPGTDTQYF. The CDR3 DNA reads as TGTGCCAGCACTCGGGGAGGAAGCCCCGGCACAGATACGCAGTATTTT.

This clonotype was seen more than once but under ten times. CDR3 nucleotides: TGTGCCAGCAGCTTGGATCTAGCGGGGACCAAAGGGACCCAGTACTTC. Its translation: CASSLDLAGTKGTQYF. The chain links TRBV5-4 to TRBJ2-5, with TRBD2 matching 9 bases. Per the germline V gene, CDR1 is SGHNT and CDR2 is YYREEE (reference sequence). There are 16 residues in the CDR3. V lost 0 bases and J lost 7; bases outside the gene matches: 10.